The TCR beta chain under discussion was sequenced for a study of T cells in Graves' hyperthyroidism and ophthalmopathy. Ten or more counts support this clonotype. The investigators amplified TCR beta CDR3 regions from RNA transcripts. Researchers ran a first-round RT-PCR on the TCR CDR3 using the HTBI primer set. Using its own MiXCR run on the multiplex PCR reads, TCRdb lists one record per CDR3 protein. The sample lists 250,000 to 300,000 distinct CDR3 sequences, just over 14% occurring once. CDR3 size: 13 residues. The germline V and J ends were trimmed by 5 bases and 3 bases, with 11 bases remaining between them. Per the germline V gene, CDR1 is GTSNPN and CDR2 is SVGIG (reference sequence).

This receptor was obtained from a woman aged 40 to 50 with Graves' hyperthyroidism that later progressed to Graves' ophthalmopathy. The chain combines TRBV30 with TRBJ2-1; D ambiguous. What was sequenced was blood. The CDR3 nucleotides read TGTGCCTGGGTCCCGGGCCGCTACAATGAGCAGTTCTTC. Its protein is CAWVPGRYNEQFF.